The entry that follows covers one T cell receptor (beta chain) sequence. Its target antigen remains unknown. Within one base of it there is no much larger clone, and no base qualities were kept. This entry is derived from a study of blood T cell repertoires in COVID-19 (dated by TCRdb to the early 2020s). Notes on the research overall: The collaborator samples originated in the United States, Italy and Spain and spanned the acute and convalescent phases of COVID-19. The material from the prospective study consisted of cDNA or gDNA derived from T cells, B-cell-depleted T cells, or PBMCs. Deeply sampled blood TCRbeta repertoires from subjects exposed to, actively infected with, or recovered from COVID-19 were included in the dataset. The repertoires were released in a freely available public database intended as a resource for research on the immune response to SARS-CoV-2. The samples were drawn from the first 160 participants of the ongoing ImmuneRACE study and from 1,254 subjects provided by 6 global collaborators. Sample metadata almost always included a de-identified subject ID, COVID-19 status, age in years and sex. Where HLA class I and class II types were available, the types were taken from metadata supplied by the sample provider, not from assay-based typing. The study at large found these results: The amount of clinical and demographic metadata varied by source and participant and was provided uncurated.

Based on the germline V gene, the CDR1 and CDR2 sequences are MNHEY and SVGAGI. Spanning cysteine to phenylalanine, the CDR3 consists of 16 amino acids. Only the CDR3 DNA stays, 48 bases, in frame from base 1. Germline trimming: 4 bases from V, 4 bases from J; junction bases outside gene matches: 8. TCRbeta CDR3 regions were amplified from genomic DNA using the immunoSEQ Assay, a bias-controlled multiplex PCR. In the authors' own workflow: Within the assay, amplification of reference gene primers was used to estimate how many nucleated cells each sample contained. To quantify the absolute abundance of each unique TCRbeta CDR3 rearrangement, sequence reads were collapsed and filtered. For each sample, productive Simpson clonality was calculated as the square root of Simpson's diversity index across productive rearrangements. What TCRdb holds here is the immuneACCESS table cut down to in-frame rearrangements. Part of the clones is not present; checked against another copy, under half of the missing clones reflect an unresolved V gene, and the others are unexplained. V and J calls and clone size are those listed in that table; D and trimming were worked out from the DNA. This sample has roughly 97,000 clones in its table, and around 86% of those were observed once. The ten largest account for 15% of the sample.

Whole blood was collected in K2EDTA tubes by collaborating institutions according to the institutions' own protocols. For TCRbeta analysis, collaborator samples were shipped as frozen whole blood, as isolated PBMCs, or as DNA extracted from either sample type. The specimen was peripheral blood. The TCR comes from a man aged 50 to 59 with acute or convalescent COVID-19. Here the chain combines TRBV6-5 and TRBJ2-3; TRBD2 matches 10 bases in the middle. The nucleotides read TGTGCCAGCAGTTCATGGAGCGGGAGGGGAGCAGATACGCAGTATTTT. Translation gives CASSSWSGRGADTQYF.